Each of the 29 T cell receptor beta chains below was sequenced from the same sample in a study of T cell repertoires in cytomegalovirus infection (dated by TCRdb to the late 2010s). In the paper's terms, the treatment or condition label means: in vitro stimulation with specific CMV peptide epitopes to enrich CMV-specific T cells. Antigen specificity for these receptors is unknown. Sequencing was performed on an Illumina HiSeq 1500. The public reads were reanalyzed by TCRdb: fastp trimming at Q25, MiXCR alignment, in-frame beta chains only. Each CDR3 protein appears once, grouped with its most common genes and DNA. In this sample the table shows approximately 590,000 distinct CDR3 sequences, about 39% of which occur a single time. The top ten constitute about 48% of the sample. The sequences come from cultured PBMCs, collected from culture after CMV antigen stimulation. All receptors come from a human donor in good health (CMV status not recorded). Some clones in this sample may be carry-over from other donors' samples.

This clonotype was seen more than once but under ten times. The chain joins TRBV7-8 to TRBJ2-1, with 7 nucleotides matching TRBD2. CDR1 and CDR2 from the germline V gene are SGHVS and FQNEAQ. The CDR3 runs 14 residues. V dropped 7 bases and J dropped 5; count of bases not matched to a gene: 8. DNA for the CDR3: TGTGCCAGCAACGGGCTCCGGGGGGACAATGAGCAGTTCTTC. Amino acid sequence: CASNGLRGDNEQFF.

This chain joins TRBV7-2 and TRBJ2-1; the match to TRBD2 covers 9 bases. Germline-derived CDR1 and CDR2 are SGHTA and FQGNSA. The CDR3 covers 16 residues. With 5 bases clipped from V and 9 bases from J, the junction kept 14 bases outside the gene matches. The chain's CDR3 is CASSPSGTSLVREQFF. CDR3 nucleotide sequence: TGTGCCAGCAGCCCATCCGGGACTAGCTTAGTTCGTGAGCAGTTCTTC.

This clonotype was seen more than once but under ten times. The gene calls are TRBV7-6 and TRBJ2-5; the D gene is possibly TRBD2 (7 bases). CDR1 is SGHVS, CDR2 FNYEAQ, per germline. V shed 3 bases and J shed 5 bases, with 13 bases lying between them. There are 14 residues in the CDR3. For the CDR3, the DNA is TGTGCCAGCAGCTTCGGGGGGCAGGAGGAGACCCAGTACTTC. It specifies CASSFGGQEETQYF.

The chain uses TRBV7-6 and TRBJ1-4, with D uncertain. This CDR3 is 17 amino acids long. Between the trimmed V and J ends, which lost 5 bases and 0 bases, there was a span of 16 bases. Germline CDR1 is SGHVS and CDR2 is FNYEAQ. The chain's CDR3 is CASSLSQTTPTNEKLFF. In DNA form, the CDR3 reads TGTGCCAGCAGCCTCAGCCAGACAACACCAACTAATGAAAAACTGTTTTTT.

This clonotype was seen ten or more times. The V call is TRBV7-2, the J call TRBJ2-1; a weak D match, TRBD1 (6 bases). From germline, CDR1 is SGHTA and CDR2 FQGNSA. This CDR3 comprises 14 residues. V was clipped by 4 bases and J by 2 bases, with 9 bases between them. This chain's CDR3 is CASSYRQAYNEQFF. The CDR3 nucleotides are TGTGCCAGCAGCTACCGACAGGCCTACAATGAGCAGTTCTTC.

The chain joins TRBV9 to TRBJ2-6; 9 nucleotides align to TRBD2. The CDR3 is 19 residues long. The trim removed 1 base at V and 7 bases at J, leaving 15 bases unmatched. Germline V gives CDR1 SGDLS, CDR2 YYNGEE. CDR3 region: CASSVYDPRLAVEANVLTF. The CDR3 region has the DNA TGTGCCAGCAGCGTATATGATCCTCGACTAGCGGTCGAAGCCAACGTCCTGACTTTC. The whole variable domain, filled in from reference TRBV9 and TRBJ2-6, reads DSGVTQTPKHLITATGQRVTLRCSPRSGDLSVYWYQQSLDQGLQFLIQYYNGEERAKGNILERFSAQQFPDLHSELNLSSLELGDSALYFCASSVYDPRLAVEANVLTFGAGSRLTVL.

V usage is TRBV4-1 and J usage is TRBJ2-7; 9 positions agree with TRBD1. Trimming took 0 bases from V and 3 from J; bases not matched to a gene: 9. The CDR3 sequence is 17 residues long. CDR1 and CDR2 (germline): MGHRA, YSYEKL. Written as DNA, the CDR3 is TGCGCCAGCAGCCAAGATCGGGGCACAGGGGGCGTCTACGAGCAGTACTTC. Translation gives CASSQDRGTGGVYEQYF.

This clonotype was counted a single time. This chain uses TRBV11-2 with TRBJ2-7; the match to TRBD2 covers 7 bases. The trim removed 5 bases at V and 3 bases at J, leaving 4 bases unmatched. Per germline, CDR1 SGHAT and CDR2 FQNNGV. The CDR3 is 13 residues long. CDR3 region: CASSRTSYYEQYF. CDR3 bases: TGTGCCAGCAGCCGGACTAGTTACTACGAGCAGTACTTC.

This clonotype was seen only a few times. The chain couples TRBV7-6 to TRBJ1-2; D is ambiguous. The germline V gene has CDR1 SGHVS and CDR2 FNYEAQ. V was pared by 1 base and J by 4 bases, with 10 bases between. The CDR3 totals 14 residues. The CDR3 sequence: CASSLVSDSYGYTF. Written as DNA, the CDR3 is TGTGCCAGCAGCTTAGTTTCTGATAGCTATGGCTACACCTTC.

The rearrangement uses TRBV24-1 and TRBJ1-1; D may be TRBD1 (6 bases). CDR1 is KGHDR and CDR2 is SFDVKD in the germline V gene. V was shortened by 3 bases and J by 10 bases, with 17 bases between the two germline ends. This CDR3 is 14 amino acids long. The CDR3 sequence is CATSDMSSQGRAFF. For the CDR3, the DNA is TGTGCCACCAGTGATATGTCAAGCCAGGGGAGAGCTTTCTTT.

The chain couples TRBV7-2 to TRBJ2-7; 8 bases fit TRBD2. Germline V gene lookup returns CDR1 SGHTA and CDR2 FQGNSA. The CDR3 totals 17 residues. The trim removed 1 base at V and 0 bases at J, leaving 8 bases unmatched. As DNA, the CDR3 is TGTGCCAGCAGCTTAGATATAGCGGGGATAAGCTCCTACGAGCAGTACTTC. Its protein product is CASSLDIAGISSYEQYF.

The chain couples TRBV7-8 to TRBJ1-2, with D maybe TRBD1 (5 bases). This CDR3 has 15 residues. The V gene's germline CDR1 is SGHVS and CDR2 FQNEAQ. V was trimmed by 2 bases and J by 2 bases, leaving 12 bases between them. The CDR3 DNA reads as TGTGCCAGCAGCTTAAACAGGCGAGCCAACTATGGCTACACCTTC. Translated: CASSLNRRANYGYTF.

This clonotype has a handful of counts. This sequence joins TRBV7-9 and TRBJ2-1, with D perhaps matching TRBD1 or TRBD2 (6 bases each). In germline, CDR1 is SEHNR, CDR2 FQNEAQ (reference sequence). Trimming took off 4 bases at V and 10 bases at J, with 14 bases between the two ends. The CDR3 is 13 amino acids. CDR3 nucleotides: TGTGCCAGCAGCTCAATTAACGGGGGCGAGCAGTTCTTC. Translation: CASSSINGGEQFF.

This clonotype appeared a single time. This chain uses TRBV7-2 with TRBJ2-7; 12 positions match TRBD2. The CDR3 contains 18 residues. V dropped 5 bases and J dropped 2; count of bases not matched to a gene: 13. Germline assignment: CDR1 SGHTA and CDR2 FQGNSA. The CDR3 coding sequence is TGTGCCAGCAGCACCCGGACTAGCGGGATCAGTTTCCCCTACGAGCAGTACTTC. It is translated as CASSTRTSGISFPYEQYF.

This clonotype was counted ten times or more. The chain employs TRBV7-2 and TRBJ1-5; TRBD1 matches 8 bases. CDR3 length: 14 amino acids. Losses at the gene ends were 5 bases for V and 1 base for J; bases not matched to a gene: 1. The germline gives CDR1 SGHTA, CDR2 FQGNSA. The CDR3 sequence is CASSQGASNQPQHF. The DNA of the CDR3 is TGTGCCAGCAGCCAGGGGGCGAGCAATCAGCCCCAGCATTTT.

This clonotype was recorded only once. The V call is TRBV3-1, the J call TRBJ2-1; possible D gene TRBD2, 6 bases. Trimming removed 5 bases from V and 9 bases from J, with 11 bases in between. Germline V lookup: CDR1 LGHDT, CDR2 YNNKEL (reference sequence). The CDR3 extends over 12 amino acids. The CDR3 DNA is TGTGCCAGCAGCTATCCTAGCGCTGAGCAGTTCTTC. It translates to CASSYPSAEQFF.

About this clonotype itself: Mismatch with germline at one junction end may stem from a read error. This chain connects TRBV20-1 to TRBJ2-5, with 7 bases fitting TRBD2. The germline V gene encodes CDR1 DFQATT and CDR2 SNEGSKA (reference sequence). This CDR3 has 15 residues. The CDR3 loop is CSVRLAAGLGETQYF. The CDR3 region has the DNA TGCAGTGTTAGACTAGCAGCGGGGCTTGGCGAGACCCAGTACTTC.

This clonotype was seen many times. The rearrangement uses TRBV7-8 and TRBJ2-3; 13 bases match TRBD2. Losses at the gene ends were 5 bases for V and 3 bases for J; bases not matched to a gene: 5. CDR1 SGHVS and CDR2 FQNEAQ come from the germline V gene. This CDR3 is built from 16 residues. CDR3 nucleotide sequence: TGTGCCAGCAGCCCGGGACTAGCGGGAACAACAGATACGCAGTATTTT. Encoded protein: CASSPGLAGTTDTQYF.

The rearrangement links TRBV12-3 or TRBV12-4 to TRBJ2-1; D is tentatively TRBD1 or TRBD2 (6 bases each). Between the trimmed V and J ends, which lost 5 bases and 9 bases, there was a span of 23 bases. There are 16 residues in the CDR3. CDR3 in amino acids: CASSPPKRGVFGEQFF. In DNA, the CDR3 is TGTGCCAGCAGTCCCCCCAAAAGGGGGGTTTTCGGTGAGCAGTTCTTC.

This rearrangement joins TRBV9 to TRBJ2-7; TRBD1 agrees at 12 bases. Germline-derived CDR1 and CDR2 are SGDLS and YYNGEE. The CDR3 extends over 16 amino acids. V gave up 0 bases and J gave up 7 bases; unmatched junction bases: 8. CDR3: CASSVDVGQGAREQYF. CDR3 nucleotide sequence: TGTGCCAGCAGCGTAGACGTGGGACAGGGGGCGAGGGAGCAGTACTTC.

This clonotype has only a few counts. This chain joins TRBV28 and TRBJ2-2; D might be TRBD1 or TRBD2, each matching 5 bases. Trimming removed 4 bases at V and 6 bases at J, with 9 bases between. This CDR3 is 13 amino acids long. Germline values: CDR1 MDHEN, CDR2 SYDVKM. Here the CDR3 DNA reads TGTGCCAGCAGTTATCAGGGAGCCGGGGAGCTGTTTTTT. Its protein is CASSYQGAGELFF.

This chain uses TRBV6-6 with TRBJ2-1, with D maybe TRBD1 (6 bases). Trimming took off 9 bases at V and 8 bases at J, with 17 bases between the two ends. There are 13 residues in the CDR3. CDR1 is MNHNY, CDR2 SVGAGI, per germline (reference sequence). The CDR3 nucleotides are TGTGCCAGTGGACAGTTCCCCGTCGATGAGCAGTTCTTC. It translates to CASGQFPVDEQFF.

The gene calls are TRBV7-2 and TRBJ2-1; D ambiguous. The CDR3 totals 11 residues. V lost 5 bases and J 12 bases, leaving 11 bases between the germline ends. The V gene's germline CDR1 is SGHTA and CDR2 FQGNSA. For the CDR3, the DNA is TGTGCCAGCAGCCCCGGGTTGGTGCAGTTCTTC. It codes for CASSPGLVQFF.

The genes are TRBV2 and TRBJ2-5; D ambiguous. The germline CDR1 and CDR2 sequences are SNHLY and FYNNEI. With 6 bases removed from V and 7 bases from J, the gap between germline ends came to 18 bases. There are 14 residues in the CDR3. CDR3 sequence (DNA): TGTGCCAGCAGCCTAGACGAGGCAAGGTGGACCCAGTACTTC. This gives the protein CASSLDEARWTQYF.

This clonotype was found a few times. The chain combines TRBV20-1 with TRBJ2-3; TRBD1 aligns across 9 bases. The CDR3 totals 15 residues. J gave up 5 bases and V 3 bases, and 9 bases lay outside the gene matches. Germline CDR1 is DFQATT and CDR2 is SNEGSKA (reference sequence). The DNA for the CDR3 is TGCAGTGCTAGTTTCGGGACAGGGCGCGGAGATACGCAGTATTTT. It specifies CSASFGTGRGDTQYF.

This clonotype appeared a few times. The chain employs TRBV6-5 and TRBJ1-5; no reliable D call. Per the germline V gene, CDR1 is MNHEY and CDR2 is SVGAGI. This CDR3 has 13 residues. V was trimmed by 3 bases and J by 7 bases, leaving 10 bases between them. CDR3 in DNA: TGTGCCAGCAGTTATGGTGGGAGCCAGCCCCAGCATTTT. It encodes CASSYGGSQPQHF.

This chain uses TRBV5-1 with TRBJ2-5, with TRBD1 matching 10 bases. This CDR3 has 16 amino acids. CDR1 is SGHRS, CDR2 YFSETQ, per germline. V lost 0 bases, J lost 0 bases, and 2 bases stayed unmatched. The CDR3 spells CASSLGQGADQETQYF. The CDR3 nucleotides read TGCGCCAGCAGCTTGGGACAGGGGGCAGACCAAGAGACCCAGTACTTC.

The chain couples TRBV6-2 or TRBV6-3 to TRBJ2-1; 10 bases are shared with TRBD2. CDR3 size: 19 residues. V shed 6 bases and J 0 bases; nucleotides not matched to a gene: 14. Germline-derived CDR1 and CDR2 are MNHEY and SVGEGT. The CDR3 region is CASSLAGLAELSSYNEQFF. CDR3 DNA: TGTGCCAGCAGCCTAGCCGGACTAGCGGAACTAAGCTCCTACAATGAGCAGTTCTTC.

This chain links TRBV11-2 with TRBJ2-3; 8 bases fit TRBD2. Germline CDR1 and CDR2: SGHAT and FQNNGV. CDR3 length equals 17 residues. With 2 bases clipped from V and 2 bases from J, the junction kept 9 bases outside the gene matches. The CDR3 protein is CASSLSTAGGTTDTQYF. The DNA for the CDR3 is TGTGCCAGCAGCTTATCGACGGCGGGGGGTACCACAGATACGCAGTATTTT.